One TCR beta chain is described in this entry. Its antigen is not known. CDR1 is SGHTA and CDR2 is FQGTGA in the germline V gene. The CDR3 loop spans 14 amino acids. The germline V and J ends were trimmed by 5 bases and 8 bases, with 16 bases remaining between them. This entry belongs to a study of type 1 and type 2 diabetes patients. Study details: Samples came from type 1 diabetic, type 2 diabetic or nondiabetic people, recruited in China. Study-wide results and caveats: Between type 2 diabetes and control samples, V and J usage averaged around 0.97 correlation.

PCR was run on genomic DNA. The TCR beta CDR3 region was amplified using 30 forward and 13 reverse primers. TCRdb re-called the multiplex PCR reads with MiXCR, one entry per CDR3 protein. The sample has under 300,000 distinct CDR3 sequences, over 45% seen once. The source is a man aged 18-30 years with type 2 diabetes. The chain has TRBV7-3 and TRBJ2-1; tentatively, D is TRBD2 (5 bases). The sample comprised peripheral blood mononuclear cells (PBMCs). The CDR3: CASSPWAGPHEQFF. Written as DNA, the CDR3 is TGTGCCAGCAGCCCGTGGGCGGGCCCCCATGAGCAGTTCTTC.